These 22 T cell receptor beta chains share one sample of origin, sequenced in a study of response to subunit inactivated influenza vaccine. Each CDR3 protein is one row after TCRdb ran MiXCR on the RT-PCR reads. The repertoire consists of 530,000 or so distinct CDR3 sequences, with about 15% occurring once and the leading ten covering approximately 10%. This sample comprised PBMCs from blood, obtained about 11 days after vaccination. These receptors all come from a man aged 50-59 years who received an inactivated influenza vaccine.

This clonotype was observed at least ten times. The chain recombines TRBV7-3 with TRBJ2-1; 10 bases agree with TRBD2. Trimming took 5 bases from V and 8 from J; bases not matched to a gene: 18. The germline V gene encodes CDR1 SGHTA and CDR2 FQGTGA. The CDR3 sequence is 18 residues long. The CDR3 loop reads CASSPNPGPSGSLYEQFF. The CDR3 DNA reads TGTGCCAGCAGCCCTAACCCGGGTCCTAGCGGGAGTTTGTATGAGCAGTTCTTC. The variable domain in full, with the rest retrieved from reference TRBV7-3 and TRBJ2-1, is GAGVSQTPSNKVTEKGKYVELRCDPISGHTALYWYRQSLGQGPEFLIYFQGTGAADDSGLPNDRFFAVRPEGSVSTLKIQRTERGDSAVYLCASSPNPGPSGSLYEQFFGPGTRLTVL.

The table lists this clonotype with a few counts. The chain has TRBV6-1 and TRBJ2-1; D is perhaps TRBD2 (5 bases). V lost 8 bases and J lost 9, with 23 bases in between. This CDR3 region has 15 residues. CDR1 is MNHNS and CDR2 is SASEGT in the germline V gene. CDR3 region: CASPLMVQAGCEQFF. The CDR3 bases are TGTGCCAGCCCCCTTATGGTTCAGGCGGGCTGTGAGCAGTTCTTC.

The chain joins TRBV10-3 to TRBJ2-5; D assignment may be TRBD1 or TRBD2 (6 bases each). CDR1 and CDR2 from the germline V gene are ENHRY and SYGVKD. The CDR3 spans 15 residues. With 4 bases removed from V and 1 base from J, the gap between germline ends came to 13 bases. CDR3 loop: CAISGSGAPQETQYF. CDR3 in DNA: TGTGCCATCAGTGGTTCGGGGGCCCCCCAAGAGACCCAGTACTTC.

The rearrangement joins TRBV28 to TRBJ2-4, with 11 bases matching TRBD2. CDR3 length equals 16 residues. Per germline, CDR1 MDHEN and CDR2 SYDVKM. V gave up 2 bases and J gave up 9 bases; unmatched junction bases: 9. The CDR3 region is CASSLNRLAGPGIQYF. The CDR3 DNA reads TGTGCCAGCAGTTTAAATCGACTAGCGGGACCCGGCATTCAGTACTTC.

This rearrangement joins TRBV28 to TRBJ1-5; D is uncertain. V lost 5 bases to trimming and J lost 5 bases, with 13 bases between them. In germline, CDR1 is MDHEN, CDR2 SYDVKM. The length of the CDR3 is 14 residues. CDR3 sequence (DNA): TGTGCCAGCAGTCCGATACCCGGTTATCAGCCCCAGCATTTT. Translation gives CASSPIPGYQPQHF. Full variable domain (remainder filled in from reference TRBV28 and TRBJ1-5): DVKVTQSSRYLVKRTGEKVFLECVQDMDHENMFWYRQDPGLGLRLIYFSYDVKMKEKGDIPEGYSVSREKKERFSLILESASTNQTSMYLCASSPIPGYQPQHFGDGTRLSIL.

As DNA, the CDR3 is TGCGCCAGCAGCCACGAAAACATTCAGTACTTC. Residues: CASSHENIQYF. The chain joins TRBV4-3 to TRBJ2-4, with no clear D. V lost 3 bases, J lost 5 bases, and 2 bases lay in between. The length of the CDR3 is 11 residues. Germline CDR1 reads LGHNA; CDR2 reads YSLEER.

This clonotype was seen many times. This sequence joins TRBV7-2 and TRBJ2-4, with D possibly being TRBD1 or TRBD2 (5 bases each). The CDR3 loop spans 14 amino acids. In germline, CDR1 is SGHTA, CDR2 FQGNSA. Deletions cut 6 bases from V and 7 bases from J, with 16 bases between. DNA for the CDR3: TGTGCCAGCAGTGCCGCCACGGGGCGGAACATTCAGTACTTC. It is translated as CASSAATGRNIQYF.

This clonotype came up many times. The chain combines TRBV28 with TRBJ1-6; D uncertain. Looked up from germline, CDR1 is MDHEN and CDR2 is SYDVKM. The CDR3 consists of 16 residues. Trimming shortened V by 5 bases and J by 0 bases, and 11 bases separated the two germline ends. The CDR3: CASSQAGSSYNSPLHF. CDR3 DNA: TGTGCCAGCAGTCAGGCGGGGAGCTCCTATAATTCACCCCTCCACTTT.

The rearrangement joins TRBV25-1 to TRBJ2-7, with D possibly TRBD2 on 6 matching bases. The CDR3 has 15 residues. CDR1 and CDR2 from the germline V gene are MGHDK and SYGVNS. The germline V and J ends were trimmed by 0 bases and 3 bases, with 12 bases remaining between them. As DNA, the CDR3 is TGTGCCAGCAGTGAATATAAGGCCGGGAGCTACGAGCAGTACTTC. As protein: CASSEYKAGSYEQYF.

This clonotype turned up a few times. The chain is built from TRBV7-9 and TRBJ1-5; D perhaps matches TRBD1 (6 bases). Germline V lookup: CDR1 SEHNR, CDR2 FQNEAQ (reference sequence). This CDR3 spans 15 amino acids. V lost 2 bases, J lost 5 bases, and 13 bases lay in between. CDR3 nucleotide sequence: TGTGCCAGCAGCTTAAATCTTGGGGGCGATCAGCCCCAGCATTTT. The encoded protein is CASSLNLGGDQPQHF.

This chain links TRBV5-1 with TRBJ2-3; unclear D gene. The CDR3 extends over 14 amino acids. The germline V gene encodes CDR1 SGHRS and CDR2 YFSETQ. Deletions cut 4 bases from V and 5 bases from J, with 14 bases between. CDR3 nucleotides: TGCGCCAGCAGCGCCGGAAAGATAGGAGATACGCAGTATTTT. The encoded protein is CASSAGKIGDTQYF.

In its sample, this clonotype was seen a few times. The chain carries TRBV2 and TRBJ2-5; TRBD2 matches at 8 bases. The length of the CDR3 is 14 residues. The V segment lost 7 bases and the J segment 5 bases; nucleotides outside the gene matches: 9. Germline V gene sequence: CDR1 SNHLY, CDR2 FYNNEI. CDR3 in DNA: TGTGCCAGCAACGAGTTAGCGGGGCTGGAGACCCAGTACTTC. Amino acids: CASNELAGLETQYF.

The chain employs TRBV7-2 and TRBJ2-1, with 7 nucleotides matching TRBD2. Looked up from germline, CDR1 is SGHTA and CDR2 is FQGNSA. The CDR3 is 19 residues long. The ends lost 4 bases at V and 9 bases at J; junction bases unmatched: 24. For the CDR3, the DNA is TGTGCCAGCAGCTCAGCGGGGTATTCCAGCGGGGCGACGGGGGGTGAGCAGTTCTTC. It yields the protein CASSSAGYSSGATGGEQFF.

This chain uses TRBV6-2 or TRBV6-3 with TRBJ2-5; D not certain. The CDR3 runs 13 residues. The ends were cut back, 5 bases at V and 5 bases at J, with 12 bases in the middle. Per germline, CDR1 MNHEY and CDR2 SVGEGT. Written as DNA, the CDR3 is TGTGCCAGCAGTCCCAATAGCATGGAGACCCAGTACTTC. It codes for CASSPNSMETQYF.

The gene calls are TRBV20-1 and TRBJ2-7, with D unresolved. Germline lookup yields CDR1 DFQATT and CDR2 SNEGSKA (reference sequence). V lost 4 bases, J lost 5 bases, and 15 bases lay in between. The CDR3 is 13 amino acids. The CDR3 loop reads CSATANDRDEQYF. The CDR3 DNA sequence: TGCAGTGCTACCGCAAATGATCGAGACGAGCAGTACTTC.

This clonotype was picked up a small number of times. The CDR3 is CSVETTSTDTQYF. CDR3 bases: TGCAGCGTTGAGACCACTTCCACAGATACGCAGTATTTT. The chain has TRBV29-1 and TRBJ2-3, with D unresolved. CDR1 SQVTM and CDR2 ANQGSEA come from the germline V gene. V was cut by 3 bases and J by 2 bases, with 9 bases left in between. CDR3 size: 13 residues.

V and J are TRBV12-3 or TRBV12-4 and TRBJ1-3; D is unresolved. The CDR3 sequence is 14 residues long. The V end was cut by 11 bases, the J end by 0 bases, with 14 bases between. CDR3 nucleotides: TGTGCCGGAGCCGGGGTTTACTCTGGAAACACCATATATTTT. Translated: CAGAGVYSGNTIYF.

The chain employs TRBV2 and TRBJ1-1; D call uncertain. The CDR3 runs to 12 residues. The V and J ends lost 3 bases and 3 bases respectively, with 5 bases between them. CDR1 is SNHLY, CDR2 FYNNEI, per germline. CDR3 bases: TGTGCCAGCAGTGATTACCACACTGAAGCTTTCTTT. As protein: CASSDYHTEAFF.

This clonotype showed up just a few times. The chain employs TRBV30 and TRBJ2-5; D gene unclear. Germline CDR1 reads GTSNPN; CDR2 reads SVGIG (reference sequence). The CDR3 extends over 14 amino acids. Trimming took off 3 bases at V and 4 bases at J, with 15 bases between the two ends. The CDR3 nucleotides read TGTGCCTGGAGAGGAAAGGGATTAGCAGAGACCCAGTACTTC. Its translation is CAWRGKGLAETQYF.

This clonotype was counted between two and nine times. The chain combines TRBV4-1 with TRBJ1-2; no clear D gene. Germline CDR1 reads MGHRA; CDR2 reads YSYEKL. The V and J ends lost 0 bases and 4 bases respectively, with 12 bases between them. The CDR3 is made up of 15 amino acids. The CDR3 here is CASSQDPGRSYGYTF. CDR3 nucleotides: TGCGCCAGCAGCCAAGATCCGGGAAGGAGCTATGGCTACACCTTC.

A remark on this clonotype: It may be a read error: a sequence one base away is much more abundant. The chain carries TRBV5-1 and TRBJ2-3, with 8 nucleotides matching TRBD2. Per germline, CDR1 SGHRS and CDR2 YFSETQ. The CDR3 loop spans 16 amino acids. CDR3 DNA: TGCGCCAGCAGCCTAGGACTAGCCTCTAGCACAGATACGCAGTGTTTT. This gives the protein CASSLGLASSTDTQCF.

V and J are TRBV5-1 and TRBJ2-3; tentatively, D is TRBD2 (5 bases). The CDR3 contains 15 residues. V lost 4 bases, J lost 0 bases, and 12 bases lay in between. Germline V gives CDR1 SGHRS, CDR2 YFSETQ. The CDR3 reads CASSGRATSTDTQYF. Here the CDR3 DNA reads TGCGCCAGCAGCGGGCGGGCAACTAGCACAGATACGCAGTATTTT.